These 17 T cell receptor beta chains came from one sample sequenced in a study of beta chain features in type 1 diabetes. These receptors lack a known antigen. Study results and caveats: Shorter TCRB CDR3s, moderately but significantly so, marked every one of the four CD4+ subsets in Type 1 diabetes patients.

The investigators reverse transcribed all of the isolated RNA, so they sequenced expressed TCRB transcripts. Method: immunoSEQ multiplex PCR; TCRdb's copy keeps in-frame clones and lacks some. The data contain around 100,000 clones, roughly 28% of them singletons. The material sequenced was central memory CD4+ T cells from blood. These TCRs come from a woman aged 18-29 years with type 1 diabetes.

This sequence joins TRBV2 and TRBJ1-1, with D maybe TRBD1 (6 bases). Between the trimmed V and J ends, which lost 8 bases and 0 bases, there was a span of 10 bases. CDR3 length equals 13 residues. The V gene's germline CDR1 is SNHLY and CDR2 FYNNEI. The DNA for the CDR3 is TGTGCCAGCCTACAGGGCGTGAACACTGAAGCTTTCTTT. Amino acids: CASLQGVNTEAFF.

The chain's CDR3 is CASSLEGWGPTGYTF. In nucleotides, the CDR3 is TGTGCCAGCAGTTTAGAGGGCTGGGGGCCGACCGGCTACACCTTC. This chain connects TRBV27 to TRBJ1-2; D perhaps matches TRBD1 (6 bases). The V gene's germline CDR1 is MNHEY and CDR2 SMNVEV (reference sequence). This CDR3 contains 15 residues. Trimming left V 2 bases short and J 8 bases short, with 18 bases between.

This clone showed up just a few times. The V and J genes are TRBV28 and TRBJ2-1, with a possible D match to TRBD2 (5 bases). V was clipped by 2 bases and J by 3 bases, with 14 bases between them. Germline loops: CDR1 MDHEN, CDR2 SYDVKM. The CDR3 loop spans 16 amino acids. The CDR3 coding sequence is TGTGCCAGCAGTTTAAATTCGGGGAGCCGCTACAATGAGCAGTTCTTC. This sequence encodes CASSLNSGSRYNEQFF.

This clone was counted only a few times. This sequence joins TRBV20-1 and TRBJ2-1; weak D call: TRBD2 (5 bases). This CDR3 is built from 11 residues. From germline, CDR1 is DFQATT and CDR2 SNEGSKA (reference sequence). V was shortened by 0 bases and J by 8 bases, with 5 bases between the two germline ends. The CDR3 bases are TGCAGTGCTAGAGAGAGGGATGAGCAGTTCTTC. This translates into CSARERDEQFF.

The rearrangement links TRBV4-3 to TRBJ1-1; no clear D gene. The CDR3 is 15 residues long. Trimming removed 0 bases at V and 3 bases at J, with 11 bases between. Germline lookup yields CDR1 LGHNA and CDR2 YSLEER. The CDR3 reads CASSQDFSPDTEAFF. The CDR3 DNA sequence: TGCGCCAGCAGCCAAGATTTCAGTCCCGACACTGAAGCTTTCTTT.

This clone was counted a few times. The genes are TRBV25-1 and TRBJ2-7, with 7 bases lining up with TRBD1. The V segment lost 1 base and the J segment 3 bases; nucleotides outside the gene matches: 9. Germline assignment: CDR1 MGHDK and CDR2 SYGVNS. The CDR3 spans 16 residues. CDR3 amino acids: CASSELHGTAHYEQYF. The CDR3, as DNA: TGTGCCAGCAGTGAATTACACGGGACAGCGCACTACGAGCAGTACTTC.

The rearrangement joins TRBV6-1 to TRBJ2-7; D is unresolved. The V end was cut by 3 bases, the J end by 6 bases, with 12 bases between. The CDR3 is 13 residues long. Per the germline V gene, CDR1 is MNHNS and CDR2 is SASEGT. CDR3 region: CASSEVSGFEQYV. Written as DNA, the CDR3 is TGTGCCAGCAGTGAGGTCTCGGGTTTCGAGCAGTACGTC.

The chain recombines TRBV5-1 with TRBJ2-1, with D possibly being TRBD2 (5 bases). The CDR3 covers 14 residues. V lost 3 bases to trimming and J lost 0 bases, with 7 bases between them. From germline, CDR1 is SGHRS and CDR2 YFSETQ. CDR3 sequence (DNA): TGCGCCAGCAGCTCGGGAAACTCCTACAATGAGCAGTTCTTC. Protein: CASSSGNSYNEQFF.

V and J are TRBV27 and TRBJ2-3; 7 bases line up with TRBD2. Trimming took 6 bases from V and 6 from J; bases not matched to a gene: 12. Germline assignment: CDR1 MNHEY and CDR2 SMNVEV (reference sequence). The CDR3 sequence is 15 residues long. The CDR3 region is CASSIGNPRGDTQYF. The CDR3 bases are TGTGCCAGCAGCATAGGCAACCCGCGGGGGGATACGCAGTATTTT.

Only a few counts were recorded for this clone. The V call is TRBV11-2, the J call TRBJ2-6; no clear D gene. Germline CDR1 reads SGHAT; CDR2 reads FQNNGV. The CDR3 has 19 amino acids. The V end lost 1 base, the J end lost 0 bases, and 16 bases lay between the germline ends. The CDR3 DNA is TGTGCCAGCAGCTTAGTTGGCAGGTCTTTAATCTCTGGGGCCAACGTCCTGACTTTC. It encodes CASSLVGRSLISGANVLTF.

CDR3 DNA sequence: TGTGCCAGCAGCGCCGGGACAGGAGTCACCTACGAGCAGTACTTC. Residues: CASSAGTGVTYEQYF. This chain uses TRBV5-6 with TRBJ2-7; TRBD1 aligns across 8 bases. Germline V gene data show CDR1 as SGHDT and CDR2 as YYEEEE. Trimming cost V 4 bases and J 2 bases; bases outside gene matches: 8. The CDR3 has 15 residues. Full variable domain (missing parts from reference TRBV5-6 and TRBJ2-7): DAGVTQSPTHLIKTRGQQVTLRCSPKSGHDTVSWYQQALGQGPQFIFQYYEEEERQRGNFPDRFSGHQFPNYSSELNVNALLLGDSALYLCASSAGTGVTYEQYFGPGTRLTVT.

The chain has TRBV5-1 and TRBJ2-1; 11 bases match TRBD2. Trimming at V came to 4 bases and at J to 4 bases, leaving 7 bases not matched to a gene. Germline CDR1 is SGHRS and CDR2 is YFSETQ. This CDR3 contains 16 residues. CDR3 in amino acids: CASSTRLAGRYNEQFF. The DNA of the CDR3 is TGCGCCAGCAGCACGCGACTAGCGGGACGATACAATGAGCAGTTCTTC.

This clone was recorded only once. The genes are TRBV10-3 and TRBJ2-3; TRBD2 might be the D (5 bases). The germline gives CDR1 ENHRY, CDR2 SYGVKD. V was trimmed by 10 bases and J by 0 bases, leaving 17 bases between them. This CDR3 has 15 amino acids. The CDR3: CATLSAGGSTDTQYF. DNA of the CDR3: TGTGCCACCCTATCTGCGGGCGGAAGCACAGATACGCAGTATTTT.

Only a few counts were recorded for this clone. The chain carries TRBV4-3 and TRBJ1-6; D is uncertain. The length of the CDR3 is 18 residues. The germline V gene has CDR1 LGHNA and CDR2 YSLEER. The V end lost 1 base, the J end lost 4 bases, and 17 bases lay between the germline ends. In nucleotides, the CDR3 is TGCGCCAGCAGCCAAGCTGTGGAGCGAGGAGATTATAATTCACCCCTCCACTTT. This encodes CASSQAVERGDYNSPLHF.

The table lists this clone with a few counts. V and J are TRBV5-1 and TRBJ2-5; D may be TRBD2 (6 bases). Germline values: CDR1 SGHRS, CDR2 YFSETQ. This CDR3 comprises 13 residues. V lost 5 bases to trimming and J lost 3 bases, with 11 bases between them. The CDR3 DNA reads as TGCGCCAGCAGGCCGGGAGTGGAAGAGACCCAGTACTTC. Protein product: CASRPGVEETQYF.

This sequence joins TRBV28 and TRBJ2-7; no firm D call. The CDR3 is made up of 14 amino acids. The germline CDR1 and CDR2 sequences are MDHEN and SYDVKM. V was clipped by 4 bases and J by 3 bases, with 13 bases between them. DNA of the CDR3: TGTGCCAGCAGTTCATATACTCACAGCTACGAGCAGTACTTC. Translated: CASSSYTHSYEQYF.

This clone turned up a few times. V gene TRBV5-6 combines with J gene TRBJ2-5; 10 positions agree with TRBD2. CDR3 length: 14 amino acids. After removal of 3 bases from V and 5 bases from J, the junction contained 4 bases not matched to a gene. The germline V gene encodes CDR1 SGHDT and CDR2 YYEEEE. CDR3 bases: TGTGCCAGCAGCTCTAGCGGGAGTGTGGAGACCCAGTACTTC. Translating gives CASSSSGSVETQYF.